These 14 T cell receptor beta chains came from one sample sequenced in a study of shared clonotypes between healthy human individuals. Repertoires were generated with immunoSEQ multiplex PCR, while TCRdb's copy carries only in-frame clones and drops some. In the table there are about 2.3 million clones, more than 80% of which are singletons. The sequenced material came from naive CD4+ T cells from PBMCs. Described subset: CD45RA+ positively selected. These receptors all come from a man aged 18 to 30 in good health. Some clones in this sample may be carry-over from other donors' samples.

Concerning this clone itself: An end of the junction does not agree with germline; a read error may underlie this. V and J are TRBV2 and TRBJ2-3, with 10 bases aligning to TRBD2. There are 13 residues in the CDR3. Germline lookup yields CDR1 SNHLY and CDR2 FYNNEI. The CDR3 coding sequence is TGTGCCACCTACTCAAACCCGGGACTAGCGCCGATTTTT. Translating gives CATYSNPGLAPIF.

Here the CDR3 DNA reads TGTGCCAGCAGCCCAAATAACGGGATCCCCGGGGGAGCTTTCTTT. It encodes CASSPNNGIPGGAFF. The chain joins TRBV5-8 to TRBJ1-1; tentatively, D is TRBD1 (5 bases). V gave up 4 bases and J gave up 10 bases, with 23 bases separating them. The CDR3 contains 15 residues. The germline V gene encodes CDR1 SGHTS and CDR2 YDEGEE.

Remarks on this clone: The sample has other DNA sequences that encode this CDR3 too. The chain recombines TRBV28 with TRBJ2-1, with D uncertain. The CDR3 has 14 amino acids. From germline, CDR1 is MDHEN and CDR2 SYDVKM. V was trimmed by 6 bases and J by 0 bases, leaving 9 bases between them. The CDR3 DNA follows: TGTGCCAGCAGCCTATCGGGCTCCTACAATGAGCAGTTCTTC. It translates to CASSLSGSYNEQFF.

CDR3 region: CASSPSLAGGGYEQYF. Written as DNA, the CDR3 is TGTGCCAGCTCACCATCCCTAGCGGGTGGCGGGTACGAGCAGTACTTC. The gene calls are TRBV18 and TRBJ2-7, with TRBD2 matching 8 bases. Germline V gene lookup returns CDR1 KGHSH and CDR2 LQKENI. J gave up 4 bases and V 2 bases, and 10 bases lay outside the gene matches. The CDR3 consists of 16 residues.

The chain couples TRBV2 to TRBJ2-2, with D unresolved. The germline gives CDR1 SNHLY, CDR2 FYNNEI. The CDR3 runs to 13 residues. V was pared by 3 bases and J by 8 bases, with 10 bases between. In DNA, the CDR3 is TGTGCCAGCAGTGACACTCGACCGGGGGAGCTGTTTTTT. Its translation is CASSDTRPGELFF.

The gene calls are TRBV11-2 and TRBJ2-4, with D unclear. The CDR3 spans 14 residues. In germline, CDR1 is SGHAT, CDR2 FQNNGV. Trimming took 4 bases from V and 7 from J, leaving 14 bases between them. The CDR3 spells CASSSRTIGNIQYF. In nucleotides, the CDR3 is TGTGCCAGCAGCTCCCGGACGATAGGTAACATTCAGTACTTC.

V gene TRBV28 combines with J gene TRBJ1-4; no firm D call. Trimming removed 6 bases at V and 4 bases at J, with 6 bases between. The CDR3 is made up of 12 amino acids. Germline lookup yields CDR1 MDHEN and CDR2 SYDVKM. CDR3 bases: TGTGCCAGCAGGATAAATAATGAAAAACTGTTTTTT. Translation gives CASRINNEKLFF. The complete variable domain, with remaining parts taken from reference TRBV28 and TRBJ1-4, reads DVKVTQSSRYLVKRTGEKVFLECVQDMDHENMFWYRQDPGLGLRLIYFSYDVKMKEKGDIPEGYSVSREKKERFSLILESASTNQTSMYLCASRINNEKLFFGSGTQLSVL.

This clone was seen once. The CDR3 region has the DNA TGTGCCAGCAGCTTCCCCGACAGGGGGGGGTATGGCTACACCTTC. This encodes CASSFPDRGGYGYTF. This sequence joins TRBV5-4 and TRBJ1-2, with 9 nucleotides matching TRBD1. The CDR3 runs 15 residues. V trimming: 2 bases; J trimming: 5 bases; junction bases outside the gene matches: 7. Germline-derived CDR1 and CDR2 are SGHNT and YYREEE (reference sequence).

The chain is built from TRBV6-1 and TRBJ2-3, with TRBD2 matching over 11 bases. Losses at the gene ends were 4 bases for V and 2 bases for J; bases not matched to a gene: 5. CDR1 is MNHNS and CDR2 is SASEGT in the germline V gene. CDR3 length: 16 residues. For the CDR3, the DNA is TGTGCCAGCAGTGGACGACTAGCGGGAATCACAGATACGCAGTATTTT. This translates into CASSGRLAGITDTQYF.

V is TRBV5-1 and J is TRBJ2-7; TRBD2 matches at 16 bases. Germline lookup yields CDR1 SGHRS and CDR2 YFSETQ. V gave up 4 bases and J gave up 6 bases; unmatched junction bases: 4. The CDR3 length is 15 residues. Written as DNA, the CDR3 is TGCGCCAGCAGCGGGACTAGCGGGAGGGCCGGCGAGCAGTACTTC. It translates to CASSGTSGRAGEQYF.

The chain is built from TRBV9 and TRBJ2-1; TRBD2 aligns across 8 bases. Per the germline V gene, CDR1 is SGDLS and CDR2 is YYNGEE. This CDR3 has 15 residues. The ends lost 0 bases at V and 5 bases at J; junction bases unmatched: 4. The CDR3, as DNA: TGTGCCAGCAGCGTAGTAGCGGGGAGGAACAATGAGCAGTTCTTC. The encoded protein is CASSVVAGRNNEQFF.

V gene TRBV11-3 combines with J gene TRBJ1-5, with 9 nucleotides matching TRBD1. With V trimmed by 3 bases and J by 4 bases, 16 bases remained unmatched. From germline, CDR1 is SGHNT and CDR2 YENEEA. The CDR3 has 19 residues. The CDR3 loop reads CASSFSGPRDRAKNQPQHF. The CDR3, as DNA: TGTGCCAGCAGCTTTTCGGGTCCTCGGGACAGGGCTAAAAATCAGCCCCAGCATTTT.

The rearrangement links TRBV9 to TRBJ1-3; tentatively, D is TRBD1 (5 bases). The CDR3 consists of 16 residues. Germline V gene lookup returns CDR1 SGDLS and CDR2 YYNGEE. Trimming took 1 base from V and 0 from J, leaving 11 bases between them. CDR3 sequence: CASSVSGGFSGNTIYF. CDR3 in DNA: TGTGCCAGCAGCGTAAGCGGGGGGTTCTCTGGAAACACCATATATTTT.

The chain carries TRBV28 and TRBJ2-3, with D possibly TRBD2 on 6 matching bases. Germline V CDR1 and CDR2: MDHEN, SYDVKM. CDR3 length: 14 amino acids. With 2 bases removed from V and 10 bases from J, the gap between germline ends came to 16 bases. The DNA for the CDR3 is TGTGCCAGCAGTTTAGAAGGGACTCCCAAAGCGCAGTATTTT. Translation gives CASSLEGTPKAQYF.